This T cell receptor (beta chain) appears in the sequencing data of a study of beta chain features in type 1 diabetes. Expressed TCRB transcripts were sequenced, since all the RNA that had been isolated was reverse transcribed. Sequencing of naive, central memory and regulatory T cell samples gave an average of approximately 3.3 million reads. The protocol was immunoSEQ multiplex PCR, while the TCRdb copy is restricted to in-frame clones and leaves out a portion. The sample gives about 260,000 clones, around 68% of which show up once; approximately 0.053% is in the top ten. Overall study results and limits: Patients' naive, central memory and Treg TCRB repertoires seemed closer to one another than those of healthy donors.

Details on this clone: The antigen is undetermined.

J lost 5 bases, V lost 2 bases, and 6 bases had no gene match. Per germline, CDR1 GTSNPN and CDR2 SVGIG (reference sequence). The CDR3 contains 14 residues. Specimen: naive CD4+ T cells from blood. This rearrangement joins TRBV30 to TRBJ2-5, with TRBD1 matching over 9 bases. This TCR derives from a man younger than 45 in good health. For the CDR3, the DNA is TGTGCCTGGAGTTATGGACAGGGGCCGGAGACCCAGTACTTC. Its protein is CAWSYGQGPETQYF. Supplemented by reference TRBV30 and TRBJ2-5, the full variable domain reads SQTIHQWPATLVQPVGSPLSLECTVEGTSNPNLYWYRQAAGRGLQLLFYSVGIGQISSEVPQNLSASRPQDRQFILSSKKLLLSDSGFYLCAWSYGQGPETQYFGPGTRLLVL.